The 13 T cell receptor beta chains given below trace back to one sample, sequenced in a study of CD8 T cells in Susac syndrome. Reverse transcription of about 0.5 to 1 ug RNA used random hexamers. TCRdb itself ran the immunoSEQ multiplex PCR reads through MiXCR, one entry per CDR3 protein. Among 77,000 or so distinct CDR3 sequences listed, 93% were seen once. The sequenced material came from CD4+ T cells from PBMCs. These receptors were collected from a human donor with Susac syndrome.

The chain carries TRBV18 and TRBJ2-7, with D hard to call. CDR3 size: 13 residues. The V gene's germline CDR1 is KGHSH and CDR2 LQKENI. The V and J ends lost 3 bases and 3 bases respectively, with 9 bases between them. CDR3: CASSPNHYYEQYF. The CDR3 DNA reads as TGTGCCAGCTCACCTAACCACTACTACGAGCAGTACTTC.

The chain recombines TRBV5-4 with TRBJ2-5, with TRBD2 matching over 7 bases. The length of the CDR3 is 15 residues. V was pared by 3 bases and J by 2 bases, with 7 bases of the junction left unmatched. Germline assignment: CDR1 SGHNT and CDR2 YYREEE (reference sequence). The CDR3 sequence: CASSWGGRLQETQYF. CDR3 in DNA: TGTGCCAGCAGCTGGGGCGGGAGATTACAAGAGACCCAGTACTTC.

CDR3 DNA sequence: TGTGCCAGCTCACCAAACGCCCCACGAAGCACAGATACGCAGTATTTT. Its protein is CASSPNAPRSTDTQYF. The V and J genes are TRBV18 and TRBJ2-3; D unclear. The V end was cut by 2 bases, the J end by 0 bases, with 12 bases between. This CDR3 spans 16 amino acids. Germline V CDR1 and CDR2: KGHSH, LQKENI.

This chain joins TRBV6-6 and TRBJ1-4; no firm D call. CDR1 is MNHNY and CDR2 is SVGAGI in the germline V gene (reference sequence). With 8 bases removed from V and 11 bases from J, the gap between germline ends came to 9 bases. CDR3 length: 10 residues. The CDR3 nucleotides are TGTGCCAGCCGTTTTACTAAACTGTTTTTT. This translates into CASRFTKLFF.

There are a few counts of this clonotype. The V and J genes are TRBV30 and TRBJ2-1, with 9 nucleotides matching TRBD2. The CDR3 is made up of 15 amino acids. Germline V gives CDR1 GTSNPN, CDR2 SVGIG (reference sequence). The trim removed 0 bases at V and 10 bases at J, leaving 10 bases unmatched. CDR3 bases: TGTGCCTGGAGTGTAAGTGGCGGGAGGGCCGGGGAGCAGTTCTTC. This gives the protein CAWSVSGGRAGEQFF.

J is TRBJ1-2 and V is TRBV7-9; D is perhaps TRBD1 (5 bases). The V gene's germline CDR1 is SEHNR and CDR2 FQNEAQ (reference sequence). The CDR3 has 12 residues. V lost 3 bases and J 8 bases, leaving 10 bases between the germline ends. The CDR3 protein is CASSLGVFGYTF. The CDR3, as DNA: TGTGCCAGCAGCTTGGGGGTTTTCGGCTACACCTTC.

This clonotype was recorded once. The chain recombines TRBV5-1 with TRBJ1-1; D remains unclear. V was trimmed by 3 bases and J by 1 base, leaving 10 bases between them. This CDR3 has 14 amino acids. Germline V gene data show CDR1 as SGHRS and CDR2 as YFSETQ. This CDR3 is CASSSSPGNTEAFF. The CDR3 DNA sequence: TGCGCCAGCAGCTCGAGCCCGGGGAACACTGAAGCTTTCTTT.

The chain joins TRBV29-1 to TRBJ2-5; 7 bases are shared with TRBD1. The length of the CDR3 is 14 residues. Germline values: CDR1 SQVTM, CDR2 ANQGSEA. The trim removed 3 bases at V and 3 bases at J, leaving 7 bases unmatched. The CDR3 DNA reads TGCAGCGTTGATTCAGACAGGGAAAAAGAGACCCAGTACTTC. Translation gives CSVDSDREKETQYF.

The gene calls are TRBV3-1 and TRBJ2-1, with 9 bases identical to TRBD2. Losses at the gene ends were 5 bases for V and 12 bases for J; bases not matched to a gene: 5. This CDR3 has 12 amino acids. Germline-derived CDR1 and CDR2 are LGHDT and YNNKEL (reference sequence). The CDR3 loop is CASSDGGLAQFF. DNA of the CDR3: TGTGCCAGCAGCGATGGGGGACTAGCGCAGTTCTTC.

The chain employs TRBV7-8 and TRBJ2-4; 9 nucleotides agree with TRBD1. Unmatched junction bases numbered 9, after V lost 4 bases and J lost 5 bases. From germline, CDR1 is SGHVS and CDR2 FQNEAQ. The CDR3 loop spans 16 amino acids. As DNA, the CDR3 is TGTGCCAGCAGCTGGAGGACAGGGGATACACAAAACATTCAGTACTTC. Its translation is CASSWRTGDTQNIQYF. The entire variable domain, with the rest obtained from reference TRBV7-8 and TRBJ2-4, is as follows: GAGVSQSPRYKVAKRGQDVALRCDPISGHVSLFWYQQALGQGPEFLTYFQNEAQLDKSGLPSDRFFAERPEGSVSTLKIQRTQQEDSAVYLCASSWRTGDTQNIQYFGAGTRLSVL.

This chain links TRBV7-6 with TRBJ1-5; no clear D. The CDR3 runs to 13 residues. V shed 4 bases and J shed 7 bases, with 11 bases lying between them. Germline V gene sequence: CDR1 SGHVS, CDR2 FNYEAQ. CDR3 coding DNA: TGTGCCAGCAGCTCCCAGGAAGGCCAGCCCCAGCATTTT. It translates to CASSSQEGQPQHF.

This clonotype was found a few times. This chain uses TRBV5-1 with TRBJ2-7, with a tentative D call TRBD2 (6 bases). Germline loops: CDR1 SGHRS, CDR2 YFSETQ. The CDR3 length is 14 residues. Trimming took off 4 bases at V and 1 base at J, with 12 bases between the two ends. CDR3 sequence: CASSKEGRSYEQYF. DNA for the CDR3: TGCGCCAGCAGCAAGGAGGGGAGGTCCTACGAGCAGTACTTC.

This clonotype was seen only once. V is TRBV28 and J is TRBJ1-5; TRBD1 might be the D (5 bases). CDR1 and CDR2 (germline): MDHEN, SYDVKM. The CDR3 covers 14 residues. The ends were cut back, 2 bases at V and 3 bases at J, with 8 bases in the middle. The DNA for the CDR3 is TGTGCCAGCAGTTTAAGGGGCTTCAATCAGCCCCAGCATTTT. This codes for CASSLRGFNQPQHF.